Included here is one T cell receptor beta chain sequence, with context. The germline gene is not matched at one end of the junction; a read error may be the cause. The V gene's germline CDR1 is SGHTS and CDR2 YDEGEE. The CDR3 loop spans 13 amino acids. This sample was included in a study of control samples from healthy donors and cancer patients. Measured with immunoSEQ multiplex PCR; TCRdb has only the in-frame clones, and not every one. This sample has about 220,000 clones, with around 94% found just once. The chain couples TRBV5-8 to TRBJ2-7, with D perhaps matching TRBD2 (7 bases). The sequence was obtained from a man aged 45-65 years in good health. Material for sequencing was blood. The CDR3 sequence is CASSLDRDYEQCF. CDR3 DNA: TGTGCCAGCAGCTTGGACAGGGACTACGAGCAGTGCTTC.